Detailed here is one T cell receptor (beta chain). No cognate antigen has been identified for it. Base quality data are lacking; no much larger clone is found one base away. These data are taken from a study of cytomegalovirus exposure and HLA in healthy donors (TCRdb year 2017). Broadly, across the study: An earlier analysis of under 600 of the donors reported 250 to 300 Gb of sequence data and 100 million to 130 million unique TCR beta sequences from about 179 million T cells. Rather than using new phenotypic data, the later analysis identified candidate immune exposures from TCR beta sequences and from how often those sequences occurred across donors. A later genetic analysis took genome-wide SNP genotypes for about three fifths of the roughly 700 donors and used that subset as a discovery cohort. A few DR-DQ haplotypes were handled as single units for association and clustering because linkage in the cohort was strong. Across about 370 genotyped donors of the cohort, an average of roughly 230,000 unique TCR beta nucleotide sequences per donor were sequenced, and approximately 19% of those sequences were non-productive. Of the 300 to 500 genotyped donors, 70% to 90% were placed in the genetic ancestry cluster associated with self-reported Caucasian donors. Both class I and class II loci were covered by HLA typing, at four-digit resolution. All discovery cohort repertoires had been generated using a single sequencing platform. Approximately 310 gigabases of sequencing data and 70 million to 85 million unique TCR sequences were included in an early release covering several hundred HLA-typed donors. In addition to the first cohort of 650 to 800 subjects, a separate validation cohort of approximately 130 different subjects was used. The T cell repertoires of about 700 subjects were profiled by immunosequencing and related to cytomegalovirus serostatus. Typing coverage varied by locus: 629-630 donors for A, B, C, DRB1 and DQB1; approximately 500 for DQA1; over 600 for DPA1; approximately 470 for DPB1. In an earlier analysis of more than 550 of the donors, high-throughput TCR beta sequencing was used to judge whether each TCR beta V gene segment behaved as functional or pseudogenic. Donor age, sex, ethnicity and CMV serostatus were compiled together with the repertoire data. A later analysis re-analyzed previously published TCR beta repertoires from 666 donors and added high-resolution HLA genotyping to study TCR occurrence patterns. The study was designed to test whether signatures of past pathogen exposure could be identified by cataloging public T cell receptors. The study combined high-throughput TCR immunosequencing, statistical association of individual TCRs with disease status, and machine learning to predict cytomegalovirus infection status. Overall results and qualifications from the work: A cluster of highly shared sequence variants was judged likely to represent a technical artifact of the sequencing pipeline. A later analysis associated 15,000 to 20,000 TCR beta sequences with specific HLA alleles at a false discovery rate of 0.05. In a later analysis, most CMV-associated TCR beta chains were found to appear HLA-restricted, with HLA associations seemingly driven largely by CMV exposure. In vitro tests confirmed that a few of the cytomegalovirus-associated TCR beta chains recognize cytomegalovirus antigens. The cohort was sequenced for TCR beta chains only, and without alpha or paired-chain data the features that could be detected were limited. The study gave a list of about 160 TCR beta chains associated with cytomegalovirus. An earlier analysis of around 500 of the donors showed that most TCR beta V segments appeared in productive rearrangements either about 90% or about 30% of the time, which broadly matched IMGT annotations. Roughly uniform sequencing depth across donors was assumed in presence/absence analyses, although this assumption may not hold. Most TCR sequences were observed very rarely across donors, whereas some public TCRs were present in many individuals. The only immune exposure information available for the cohort was CMV serostatus. In a later analysis, HLA-associated TCR beta chains showed more clonal expansion and lower generation probabilities than non-associated chains that were equally common. Cytomegalovirus status was reported to be diagnosed by the classifier with high specificity and sensitivity in both the original and validation cohorts. Strong co-occurrence of HLA alleles, especially DR and DQ, made assigning TCR associations to individual alleles difficult. A further reported finding was that TCR beta sequences accurately predicted the HLA-A and HLA-B alleles for most subjects in the first cohort. According to a later genetic analysis, donors in an Asian-associated ancestry cluster had fewer N-insertions in productive TCRs than the approximately 700-donor mean. Linkage disequilibrium might explain the correlated functional status among segregating V segments, but an unknown experimental factor could not be excluded. HLA typing was unavailable for some donors at each locus, so association tests used only the typed subset. The authors suggested that the approach could potentially be extended to other disease states and immunological phenotypes. A later genetic analysis associated a missense DCLRE1C variant with V-gene and J-gene trimming of TCR beta chains, and an independent cohort replicated the association. Some IMGT-functional V segments, including TRBV6-2 and TRBV6-3, could not be distinguished by the 87-base-pair reads and were therefore excluded. The earlier analysis of nearly 600 of the donors excluded some 16 rarely observed V segments, including chromosome 9 orphons, because counts were too low. In a later analysis, several top co-occurrence clusters were reported to appear linked to parvovirus B19, influenza, CMV and Epstein-Barr virus. In a later analysis, TCR association rates were found to vary across HLA loci, with the most associated TCRs seen for DRB1 alleles and the fewest for HLA-C alleles.

The cohort comprised around 700 healthy bone marrow donors. All cohort members were sampled while nominally healthy, although unrecorded immune exposures were likely present. The donor tested CMV seropositive and was one of the 289 seropositive cohort members. A peripheral blood sample was provided by each donor, and peripheral blood mononuclear cells were used for TCR beta sequencing. The Qiagen DNeasy Blood Extraction Kit was used to extract genomic DNA from the blood cell samples. The germline V end is reduced by 4 bases and the J end by 5 bases; junction bases left unmatched: 7. Inclusive of the bounding cysteine and phenylalanine, the CDR3 is 14 residues long. The sequence is cut down to CDR3 DNA, 42 bases in frame from base 1. CDR1 and CDR2 were assigned from the germline V gene (reference sequence) as SGHNT and YYREEE. Library creation used the immunoSEQ multiplex PCR assay. For the multiplex PCR, a mixture combining 60 forward primers for TCR Vbeta segments and 13 reverse primers for TCR Jbeta segments was used. The CDR3 region of rearranged TCR beta genes was amplified from genomic DNA with a multiplex PCR assay. The amplified TCR beta libraries were sequenced on the Illumina HiSeq System as 87-base-pair reads. Turning to the authors' computational methods: A later analysis counted tens of millions of unique TCR beta chains across the roughly 700 repertoires, and 10 million to 11 million of these chains were shared by at least two donors. To remove PCR and sequencing errors, raw reads were error-corrected and collapsed into unique sequences using a nearest-neighbor algorithm that merged closely related sequences. Alignment of CDR3 sequences to IMGT reference sequences was used to assign V, D and J gene segments. For a sequence to be retained, at least a six-nucleotide match to both a V gene segment and a J gene segment was required. A rearrangement counted as productive if the CDR3 had no stop codons and remained in frame with V and J, and every other rearrangement counted as non-productive. CDR3 was defined by IMGT convention, running from the second conserved V-encoded cysteine to the conserved J-encoded phenylalanine. The earlier analysis of around 640 of the donors excluded sequences that lacked an unambiguous match to a single V gene segment. In an earlier analysis of 587 of the donors, a V segment was called functional when productive rearrangements were above 56.7%, and segregating when the standard deviation between donors exceeded 5%. To diagnose cytomegalovirus status from the catalog of TCR beta chain sequences, a statistical classification framework was built. A later analysis assigned V and J genes by comparing TCR nucleotide sequences with IMGT/GENE-DB human TR gene sequences. A later analysis assigned CDR3 sequences and most-parsimonious VDJ recombination scenarios with the TCRdist pipeline. In a later analysis, each TCR beta chain was defined by its CDR3 amino acid sequence together with its V-gene family, and reads without a unique V-gene family were excluded. In a later analysis, 450 to 600 highly shared, low-generation-probability nucleotide sequences were removed to address suspected cross-contamination and a sequencing artifact. In a later analysis, a clonal expansion index for each public chain was calculated from normalized within-repertoire ranks of inferred template counts. A later analysis computed generation probabilities with a VDJ recombination model fitted to out-of-frame rearrangements, and checked the results against IGoR. In a later analysis, hypergeometric tests were used to score TCR-TCR, TCR-HLA and TCR-CMV co-occurrence, with a repertoire-size bias correction applied to TCR pairs. In a later analysis, false discovery rates were estimated by permuting HLA or CMV assignments 20 times. In a later analysis, co-occurring TCRs were grouped using DBSCAN, and TCRdist sequence similarity was added for clustering within HLA-allele-positive subsets. For co-occurrence clustering, repertoires with fewer than 30,000 or more than 120,000 public chains were excluded, along with 4 to 6 repertoires with anomalous nucleotide sharing. Entries here come from immuneACCESS through TCRdb and include only in-frame sequences with V and J called. Some clones fail to appear in such tables; in the studies checked, an unresolved V gene covers under half of the shortfall, and the cause of the remainder is unknown. V, J and clone size derive from that table, while D and trimming were established from the DNA sequence. The sample table shows more than 60,000 clones, and around 80% are seen once. Approximately 20% of the sample is in the top ten clones.

The rearranged segments are TRBV5-4 and TRBJ2-5, and TRBD2 aligns with 8 junction nucleotides. The TCR was taken from a man in his 70s in good health and CMV-seropositive. Sequenced material: PBMCs. The DNA sequence is TGTGCCAGCAGCACTGGACTAGCTGGGGAGACCCAGTACTTC. Its translation reads: CASSTGLAGETQYF.